This T cell receptor beta chain was found in a study of regulatory T cells in long-lasting Graves disease. Time point defined: newly diagnosed GD, antithyroid drugs for less than 3 months. Making the TCR library involved RNA that had been extracted from PBMCs. Germline CDR1 is SEHNR and CDR2 is FQNEAQ (reference sequence). The CDR3 is made up of 17 amino acids. V was trimmed by 2 bases and J by 2 bases, leaving 16 bases between them. CDR3 regions were amplified by Arm-PCR using iRepertoire HTBI primers to build TCR beta libraries. TCRdb redid the calling of the multiplex PCR reads with MiXCR, one entry per CDR3 protein. The repertoire includes 400,000 to 500,000 distinct CDR3 sequences, 12% to 15% of them detected once, and roughly 18% sits in the top ten. The same sample was also used in a study of T cells in Graves' hyperthyroidism and ophthalmopathy.

The rearrangement uses TRBV7-9 and TRBJ2-1, with D perhaps assigned TRBD1 or TRBD2 (5 bases each). The receptor's source is a woman in her forties or fifties with Graves disease. Sequenced here: peripheral blood mononuclear cells (PBMCs), sampled at new diagnosis, from a patient treated with antithyroid drugs. CDR3 bases: TGTGCCAGCAGCTTAACGTCTGGGGGTGCTGCCTACAATGAGCAGTTCTTC. Protein sequence: CASSLTSGGAAYNEQFF.